This TCR beta chain was retrieved from a study of blood T cell repertoires in COVID-19. Profiled with immunoSEQ multiplex PCR; TCRdb holds only in-frame clones, not every one. This sample has 250,000 to 350,000 clones, with roughly 84% found just once. This receptor was identified in a person aged 65-85 years with COVID-19, enrolled during active disease. Sequencing input: peripheral blood.

The CDR3 here is CASSFYDRASSGELFF. CDR3 coding DNA: TGTGCCAGCAGCTTTTATGACAGGGCCTCCTCCGGGGAGCTGTTTTTT. This chain joins TRBV5-6 and TRBJ2-2; 7 bases are a match to TRBD1. Germline lookup yields CDR1 SGHDT and CDR2 YYEEEE. J gave up 6 bases and V 2 bases, and 10 bases lay outside the gene matches. CDR3 length: 16 amino acids.